This entry lists 5 T cell receptor beta chains sequenced from one sample in a study of PD-L1 blockade in urothelial cancer. Generated by immunoSEQ multiplex PCR, the TCRdb table keeps only in-frame clones and is missing some. Here the sample spans about 84,000 clones, around 80% being singletons. Specimen: PBMCs, collected around atezolizumab (anti-PD-L1) treatment. Receptors originate from a man in his 70s with urothelial cancer.

CDR3 bases: TGTGCCAGCAGGGGCGAACTGGGCTATGGCTACACCTTC. Amino acids: CASRGELGYGYTF. The chain recombines TRBV6-6 with TRBJ1-2, with D hard to call. The CDR3 contains 13 residues. V was pared by 6 bases and J by 4 bases, with 12 bases between. Germline V CDR1 and CDR2: MNHNY, SVGAGI (reference sequence).

The CDR3 DNA follows: TGCGCCAGCAGCTTGGACATTGGAAACACCATATATTTT. Amino acids: CASSLDIGNTIYF. The V call is TRBV5-1, the J call TRBJ1-3; D remains ambiguous. Trimming left V 0 bases short and J 3 bases short, with 4 bases between. Germline V gene data show CDR1 as SGHRS and CDR2 as YFSETQ. The CDR3 totals 13 residues.

The chain has TRBV5-1 and TRBJ1-5; the match to TRBD1 covers 9 bases. The germline CDR1 and CDR2 sequences are SGHRS and YFSETQ. The CDR3 extends over 15 amino acids. The junction had 6 bases not matched to a gene; V was cut back by 4 bases and J by 4 bases. CDR3 in amino acids: CASSPGQGGNQPQHF. CDR3 DNA sequence: TGCGCCAGCAGCCCGGGACAGGGAGGGAATCAGCCCCAGCATTTT.

The V and J genes are TRBV6-5 and TRBJ2-1, with D uncertain. From germline, CDR1 is MNHEY and CDR2 SVGAGI. This CDR3 is 16 amino acids long. Trimming pared 0 bases from V and 0 bases from J, leaving 9 bases between. Here the CDR3 DNA reads TGTGCCAGCAGTTACTCGGGCCCAAGCTCCTACAATGAGCAGTTCTTC. It yields the protein CASSYSGPSSYNEQFF.

The gene calls are TRBV6-4 and TRBJ2-3, with a weak D call TRBD1 (6 bases). Trimming removed 2 bases at V and 6 bases at J, with 6 bases between. CDR1 MRHNA and CDR2 SNTAGT come from the germline V gene. The CDR3 has 12 residues. CDR3 coding DNA: TGTGCCAGCAGTGACCAGGGGGATACGCAGTATTTT. Protein product: CASSDQGDTQYF.